The sequence of this TCR beta chain was determined in a study of T cells after yellow fever vaccination. In TCRdb, the 5' RACE reads were re-called with MiXCR into one record per CDR3 protein. The table includes roughly 330,000 distinct CDR3 sequences, about 4% detected once. Findings and caveats of the study: Detected again after the booster were most primary-vaccination clones, at nearly 97% CD4 and more than 70% CD8.

This clonotype was detected only a few times. Its antigen is unidentified. Germline-derived CDR1 and CDR2 are SEHNR and FQNEAQ (reference sequence). This CDR3 comprises 16 residues. V gave up 5 bases and J gave up 0 bases; unmatched junction bases: 7. The material was PBMCs, obtained 5 days after the yellow fever booster vaccination. This chain links TRBV7-9 with TRBJ2-1; 7 positions agree with TRBD1. This receptor was identified in a man aged 18-30 years who received the YFV17D yellow fever vaccine. CDR3 region: CASSPIRDSSYNEQFF. CDR3 DNA sequence: TGTGCCAGCAGCCCTATCCGGGACAGCTCCTACAATGAGCAGTTCTTC.